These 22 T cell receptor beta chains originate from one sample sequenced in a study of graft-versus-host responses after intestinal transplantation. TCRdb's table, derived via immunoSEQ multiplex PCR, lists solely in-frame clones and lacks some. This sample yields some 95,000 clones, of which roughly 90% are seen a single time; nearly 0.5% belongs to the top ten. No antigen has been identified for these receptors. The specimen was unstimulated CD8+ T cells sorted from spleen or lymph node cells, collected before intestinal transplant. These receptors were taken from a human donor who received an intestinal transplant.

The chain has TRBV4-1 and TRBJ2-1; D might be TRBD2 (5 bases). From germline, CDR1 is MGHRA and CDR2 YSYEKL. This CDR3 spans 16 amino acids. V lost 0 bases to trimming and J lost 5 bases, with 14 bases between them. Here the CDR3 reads CASSQDHEPGDNEQFF. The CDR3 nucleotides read TGCGCCAGCAGCCAAGATCACGAACCCGGGGACAATGAGCAGTTCTTC.

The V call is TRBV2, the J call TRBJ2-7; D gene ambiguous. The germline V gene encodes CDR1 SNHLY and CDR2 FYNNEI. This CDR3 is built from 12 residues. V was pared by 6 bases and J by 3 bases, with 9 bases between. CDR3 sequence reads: CASRPYSYEQYF. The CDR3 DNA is TGTGCCAGCAGACCTTACAGCTACGAGCAGTACTTC.

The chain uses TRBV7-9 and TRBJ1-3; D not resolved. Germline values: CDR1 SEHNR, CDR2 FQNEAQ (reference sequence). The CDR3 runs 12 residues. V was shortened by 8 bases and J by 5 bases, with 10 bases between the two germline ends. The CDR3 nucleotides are TGTGCCAGCCTCTCTCTTAGAAACACCATATATTTT. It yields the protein CASLSLRNTIYF.

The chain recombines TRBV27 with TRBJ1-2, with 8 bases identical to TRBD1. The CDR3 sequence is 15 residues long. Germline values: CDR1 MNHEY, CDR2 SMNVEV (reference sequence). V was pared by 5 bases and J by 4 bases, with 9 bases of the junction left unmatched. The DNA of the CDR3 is TGTGCCAGCAGTCTCAGCGGACAGGGCTTCTATGGCTACACCTTC. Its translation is CASSLSGQGFYGYTF.

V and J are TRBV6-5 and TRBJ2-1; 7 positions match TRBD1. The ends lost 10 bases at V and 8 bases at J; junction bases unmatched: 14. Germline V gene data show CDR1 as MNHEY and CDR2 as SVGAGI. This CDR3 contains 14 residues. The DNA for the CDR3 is TGTGCCACACCCGACAGGGATCGGCGCGATGAGCAGTTCTTC. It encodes CATPDRDRRDEQFF.

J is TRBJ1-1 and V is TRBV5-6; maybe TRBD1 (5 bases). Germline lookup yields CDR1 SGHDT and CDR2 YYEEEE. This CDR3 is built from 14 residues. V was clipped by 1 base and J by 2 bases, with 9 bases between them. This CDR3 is CASSLYRSNTEAFF. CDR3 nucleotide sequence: TGTGCCAGCAGCTTGTACAGGTCCAACACTGAAGCTTTCTTT.

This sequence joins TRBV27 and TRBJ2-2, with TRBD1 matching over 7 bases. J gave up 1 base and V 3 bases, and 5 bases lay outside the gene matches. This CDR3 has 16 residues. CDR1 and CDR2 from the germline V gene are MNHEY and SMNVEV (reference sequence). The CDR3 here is CASSFQRTGNTGELFF. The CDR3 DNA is TGTGCCAGCAGTTTTCAAAGGACAGGGAACACCGGGGAGCTGTTTTTT.

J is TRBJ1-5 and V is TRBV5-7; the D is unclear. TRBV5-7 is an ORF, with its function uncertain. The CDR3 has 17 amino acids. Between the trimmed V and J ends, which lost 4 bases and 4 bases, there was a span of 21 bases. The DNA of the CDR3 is TGTGCCAGCAGCCCGCGCCTCCAAAAAAGGGAGAATCAGCCCCAGCATTTT. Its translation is CASSPRLQKRENQPQHF.

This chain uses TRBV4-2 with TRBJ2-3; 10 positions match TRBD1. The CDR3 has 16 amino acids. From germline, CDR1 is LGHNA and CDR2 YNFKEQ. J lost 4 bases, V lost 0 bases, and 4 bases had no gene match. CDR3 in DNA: TGTGCCAGCAGCCAAGATCGCGGACAGGGGGCAGATACGCAGTATTTT. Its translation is CASSQDRGQGADTQYF.

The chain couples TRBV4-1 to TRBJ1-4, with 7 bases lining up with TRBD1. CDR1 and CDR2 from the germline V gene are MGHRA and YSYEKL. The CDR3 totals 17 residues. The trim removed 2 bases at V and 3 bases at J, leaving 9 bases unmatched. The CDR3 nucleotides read TGCGCCAGCAGCCAAATGATTACAGGGGATTCTAATGAAAAACTGTTTTTT. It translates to CASSQMITGDSNEKLFF.

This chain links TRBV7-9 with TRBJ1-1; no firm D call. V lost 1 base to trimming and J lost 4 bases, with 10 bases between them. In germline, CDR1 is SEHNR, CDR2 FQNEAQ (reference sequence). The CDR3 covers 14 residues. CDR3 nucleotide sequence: TGTGCCAGCAGCTTAGTACCGGGTCGCACTGAAGCTTTCTTT. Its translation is CASSLVPGRTEAFF.

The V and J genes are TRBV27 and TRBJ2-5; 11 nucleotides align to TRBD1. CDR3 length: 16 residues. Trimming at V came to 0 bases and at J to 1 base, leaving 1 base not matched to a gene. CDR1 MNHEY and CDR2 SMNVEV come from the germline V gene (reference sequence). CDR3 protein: CASSLSGQGVQETQYF. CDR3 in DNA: TGTGCCAGCAGTTTATCGGGACAGGGGGTCCAAGAGACCCAGTACTTC.

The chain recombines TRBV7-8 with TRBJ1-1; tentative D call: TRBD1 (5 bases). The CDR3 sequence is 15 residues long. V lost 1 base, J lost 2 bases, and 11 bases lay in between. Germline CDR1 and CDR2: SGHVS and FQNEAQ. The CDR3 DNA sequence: TGTGCCAGCAGCTTAGACGTGGGGGGAAACACTGAAGCTTTCTTT. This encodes CASSLDVGGNTEAFF.

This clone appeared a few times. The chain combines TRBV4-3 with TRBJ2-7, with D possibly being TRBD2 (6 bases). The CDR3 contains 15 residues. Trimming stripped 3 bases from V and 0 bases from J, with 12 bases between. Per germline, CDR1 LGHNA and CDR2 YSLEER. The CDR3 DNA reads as TGCGCCAGCAGCCATTCACCGGGGGACTCCTACGAGCAGTACTTC. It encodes CASSHSPGDSYEQYF.

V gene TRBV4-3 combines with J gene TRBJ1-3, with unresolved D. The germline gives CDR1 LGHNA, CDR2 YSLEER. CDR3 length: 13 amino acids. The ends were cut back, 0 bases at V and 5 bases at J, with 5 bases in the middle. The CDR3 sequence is CASSQDSRNTIYF. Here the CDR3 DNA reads TGCGCCAGCAGCCAAGATAGCAGAAACACCATATATTTT.

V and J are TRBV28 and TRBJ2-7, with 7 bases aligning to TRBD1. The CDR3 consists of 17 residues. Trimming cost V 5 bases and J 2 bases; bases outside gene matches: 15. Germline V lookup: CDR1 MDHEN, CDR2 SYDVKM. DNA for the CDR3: TGTGCCAGCAGTCCAACGGTCGACAGGGAGTCTCCCTACGAGCAGTACTTC. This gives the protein CASSPTVDRESPYEQYF.

The CDR3 DNA reads TGTGCCACCCCAAACGGGGCGAACACCGGGGAGCTGTTTTTT. Encoded protein: CATPNGANTGELFF. The chain has TRBV28 and TRBJ2-2; tentatively, D is TRBD2 (5 bases). From germline, CDR1 is MDHEN and CDR2 SYDVKM. The CDR3 length is 14 residues. Trimming took 10 bases from V and 0 from J, leaving 12 bases between them.

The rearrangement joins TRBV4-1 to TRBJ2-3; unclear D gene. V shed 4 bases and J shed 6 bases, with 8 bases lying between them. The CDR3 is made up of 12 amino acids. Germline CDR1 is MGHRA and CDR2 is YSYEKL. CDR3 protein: CASSLTADTQYF. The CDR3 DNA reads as TGCGCCAGCAGCCTCACTGCCGATACGCAGTATTTT.

As DNA, the CDR3 is TGCAGCGTCGAGTGGACAGGGCCCTATGGCTACACCTTC. Its protein is CSVEWTGPYGYTF. The genes are TRBV29-1 and TRBJ1-2; 8 nucleotides match TRBD1. The V segment lost 6 bases and the J segment 4 bases; nucleotides outside the gene matches: 7. CDR1 and CDR2 from the germline V gene are SQVTM and ANQGSEA. The length of the CDR3 is 13 residues.

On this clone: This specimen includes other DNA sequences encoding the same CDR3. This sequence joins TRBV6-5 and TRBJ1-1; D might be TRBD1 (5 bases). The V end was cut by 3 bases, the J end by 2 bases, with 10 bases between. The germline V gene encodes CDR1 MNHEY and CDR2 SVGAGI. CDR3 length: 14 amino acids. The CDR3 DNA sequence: TGTGCCAGCAGTTATGGGGCTGAAAACACTGAAGCTTTCTTT. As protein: CASSYGAENTEAFF.

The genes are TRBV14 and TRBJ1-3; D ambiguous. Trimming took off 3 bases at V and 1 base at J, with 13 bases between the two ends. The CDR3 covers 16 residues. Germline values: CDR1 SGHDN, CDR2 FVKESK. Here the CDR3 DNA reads TGTGCCAGCAGCCAGACTCACACAAGATCTGGAAACACCATATATTTT. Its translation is CASSQTHTRSGNTIYF.

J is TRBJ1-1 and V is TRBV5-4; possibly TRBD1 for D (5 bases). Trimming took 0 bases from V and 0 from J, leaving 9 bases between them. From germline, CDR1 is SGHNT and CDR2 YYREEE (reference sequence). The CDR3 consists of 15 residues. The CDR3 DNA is TGTGCCAGCAGCTTGGCGGGGGGTGTGAACACTGAAGCTTTCTTT. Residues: CASSLAGGVNTEAFF.